Listed below are T cell receptor beta chains from one sample, sequenced in a study of OX40 agonist ivuxolimab in advanced cancers. Measured with immunoSEQ multiplex PCR; TCRdb has only the in-frame clones, and not every one. Here the sample spans 78,000 or so clones, roughly 84% being singletons. This specimen consisted of CD4+ or CD8+ T cells sorted from blood, obtained in a trial of the OX40 agonist ivuxolimab. The receptors shown here come from an adult with an advanced solid tumor such as melanoma, head and neck, liver or kidney cancer. CDR3s include the opening cysteine and the closing phenylalanine or tryptophan. The D gene is left open where the match is weak. Where a row states a size, it is once, few, many or the class of an expanded clone; other rows omit it.

j_gene: TRBJ1-1
v_gene: TRBV10-3
abundance: NA
d_gene: NA
len: 13
CDR3aa: CAISQGLTTEAFF
CDR3nt: TGTGCCATCAGTCAGGGGCTTACCACTGAAGCTTTCTTT

j_gene: TRBJ2-3
v_gene: TRBV18
abundance: few
d_gene: TRBD2
len: 16
CDR3aa: CASSPGLPESTDTQYF
CDR3nt: TGTGCCAGCTCACCGGGACTACCAGAATCCACAGATACGCAGTATTTT

j_gene: TRBJ2-1
v_gene: TRBV6-6
abundance: NA
d_gene: NA
len: 15
CDR3aa: CASSYSAHPRNEQFF
CDR3nt: TGTGCCAGCAGTTACTCAGCCCACCCTCGCAATGAGCAGTTCTTC

j_gene: TRBJ2-3
v_gene: TRBV7-9
abundance: NA
d_gene: TRBD1
len: 16
CDR3aa: CASSPRTGMGTDTQYF
CDR3nt: TGTGCCAGCAGCCCGCGGACAGGGATGGGCACAGATACGCAGTATTTT

j_gene: TRBJ2-7
v_gene: TRBV11-3
abundance: NA
d_gene: NA
len: 15
CDR3aa: CASSSKTGRAYEQYF
CDR3nt: TGTGCCAGCAGCTCGAAGACAGGACGGGCCTACGAGCAGTACTTC

j_gene: TRBJ2-7
v_gene: TRBV19
abundance: NA
d_gene: TRBD2
len: 14
CDR3aa: CASSMTSGTYEQYF
CDR3nt: TGTGCCAGTAGTATGACTAGCGGGACCTACGAGCAGTACTTC

j_gene: TRBJ2-2
v_gene: TRBV5-4
abundance: NA
d_gene: TRBD1
len: 15
CDR3aa: CASSPTGGNTGELFF
CDR3nt: TGTGCCAGCAGCCCCACAGGGGGGAACACCGGGGAGCTGTTTTTT

j_gene: TRBJ2-6
v_gene: TRBV28
abundance: NA
d_gene: NA
len: 16
CDR3aa: CASRFAGDSGANVLTF
CDR3nt: TGTGCCAGCAGATTCGCAGGGGACTCTGGGGCCAACGTCCTGACTTTC

j_gene: TRBJ1-6
v_gene: TRBV6-5
abundance: NA
d_gene: NA
len: 15
CDR3aa: CASSSKTNLGSPLHF
CDR3nt: TGTGCCAGCAGTTCCAAGACAAATTTAGGATCACCCCTCCACTTT

j_gene: TRBJ2-6
v_gene: TRBV25-1
abundance: NA
d_gene: TRBD2
len: 18
CDR3aa: CASSGRLADFSGANVLTF
CDR3nt: TGTGCCAGCAGTGGGAGACTAGCGGACTTCTCTGGGGCCAACGTCCTGACTTTC

j_gene: TRBJ1-2
v_gene: TRBV5-1
abundance: NA
d_gene: NA
len: 14
CDR3aa: CASSLEGFNYGYTF
CDR3nt: TGCGCCAGCAGCTTGGAGGGATTTAACTATGGCTACACCTTC

j_gene: TRBJ1-2
v_gene: TRBV6-1
abundance: NA
d_gene: NA
len: 14
CDR3aa: CASSPQGNNYGYTF
CDR3nt: TGTGCCAGCAGTCCGCAGGGGAATAACTATGGCTACACCTTC

j_gene: TRBJ2-7
v_gene: TRBV2
abundance: NA
d_gene: TRBD2
len: 12
CDR3aa: CAWSGAPYEQYF
CDR3nt: TGTGCCTGGAGCGGGGCACCCTACGAGCAGTACTTC

j_gene: TRBJ2-5
v_gene: TRBV6-5
abundance: NA
d_gene: NA
len: 12
CDR3aa: CASRTAQETQYF
CDR3nt: TGTGCCAGCCGGACAGCCCAAGAGACCCAGTACTTC

j_gene: TRBJ2-5
v_gene: TRBV10-3
abundance: NA
d_gene: NA
len: 15
CDR3aa: CAISESIDGAETQYF
CDR3nt: TGTGCCATCAGTGAGTCGATTGACGGGGCAGAGACCCAGTACTTC

j_gene: TRBJ2-1
v_gene: TRBV14
abundance: NA
d_gene: TRBD2
len: 12
CDR3aa: CASSLQAGEHFF
CDR3nt: TGTGCCAGCAGCCTTCAGGCGGGAGAGCATTTCTTC

j_gene: TRBJ2-1
v_gene: TRBV2
abundance: NA
d_gene: TRBD2
len: 14
CDR3aa: CASSTSGYYNEQFF
CDR3nt: TGTGCCAGCAGTACTAGCGGCTACTACAATGAGCAGTTCTTC

j_gene: TRBJ2-1
v_gene: TRBV6-5
abundance: NA
d_gene: NA
len: 14
CDR3aa: CASSYYGVGDEQFF
CDR3nt: TGTGCCAGCAGTTACTACGGGGTCGGAGATGAGCAGTTCTTC

j_gene: TRBJ2-7
v_gene: TRBV6-1
abundance: NA
d_gene: TRBD2
len: 16
CDR3aa: CASSDGSVAGFYEQYF
CDR3nt: TGTGCCAGCAGTGATGGGTCGGTAGCGGGATTTTACGAGCAGTACTTC

j_gene: TRBJ2-1
v_gene: TRBV19
abundance: NA
d_gene: NA
len: 17
CDR3aa: CASSIGQLGTAYNEQFF
CDR3nt: TGTGCCAGTAGTATTGGACAGCTAGGTACCGCCTACAATGAGCAGTTCTTC

j_gene: TRBJ1-3
v_gene: TRBV6-6
abundance: NA
d_gene: NA
len: 14
CDR3aa: CASSYRGTGNTIYF
CDR3nt: TGTGCCAGCAGTTACCGGGGTACCGGAAACACCATATATTTT

j_gene: TRBJ2-1
v_gene: TRBV2
abundance: NA
d_gene: TRBD2
len: 14
CDR3aa: CASIGTSGRREQFF
CDR3nt: TGTGCCAGCATTGGGACTAGCGGGAGGAGGGAGCAGTTCTTC

j_gene: TRBJ1-4
v_gene: TRBV5-1
abundance: few
d_gene: NA
len: 14
CDR3aa: CASSLGTANEKLFF
CDR3nt: TGCGCCAGCAGCTTGGGGACAGCTAATGAAAAACTGTTTTTT

j_gene: TRBJ2-7
v_gene: TRBV27
abundance: NA
d_gene: TRBD1
len: 16
CDR3aa: CASSLMGQGRTYEQYF
CDR3nt: TGTGCCAGCAGTTTAATGGGACAGGGAAGGACCTACGAGCAGTACTTC

j_gene: TRBJ2-5
v_gene: TRBV11-2
abundance: NA
d_gene: TRBD2
len: 14
CDR3aa: CASSSTSGKETQYF
CDR3nt: TGTGCCAGCAGCTCGACTAGCGGGAAAGAGACCCAGTACTTC

j_gene: TRBJ2-5
v_gene: TRBV11-2
abundance: NA
d_gene: NA
len: 11
CDR3aa: CASSLGETQYF
CDR3nt: TGTGCCAGCAGCTTGGGGGAGACCCAGTACTTC

j_gene: TRBJ2-1
v_gene: TRBV4-2
abundance: NA
d_gene: TRBD2
len: 16
CDR3aa: CASSHLTSGREGEQFF
CDR3nt: TGTGCCAGCAGCCATCTGACTAGCGGGAGGGAAGGTGAGCAGTTCTTC

j_gene: TRBJ2-7
v_gene: TRBV5-1
abundance: NA
d_gene: TRBD1
len: 15
CDR3aa: CASSLATGGPAKQYF
CDR3nt: TGCGCCAGCAGCTTGGCGACAGGGGGACCCGCGAAGCAGTACTTC

j_gene: TRBJ1-2
v_gene: TRBV4-1
abundance: once
d_gene: TRBD1
len: 13
CDR3aa: CASSRGTGGGYTF
CDR3nt: TGCGCCAGCAGCCGAGGGACAGGGGGTGGCTACACCTTC

j_gene: TRBJ2-7
v_gene: TRBV7-6
abundance: NA
d_gene: NA
len: 13
CDR3aa: CASSFRATYEQYF
CDR3nt: TGTGCCAGCAGCTTCCGAGCCACCTACGAGCAGTACTTC

j_gene: TRBJ2-7
v_gene: TRBV5-4
abundance: NA
d_gene: TRBD1
len: 14
CDR3aa: CASSVPGTGREQYF
CDR3nt: TGTGCCAGCAGCGTCCCCGGGACAGGGCGCGAGCAGTACTTC

j_gene: TRBJ1-1
v_gene: TRBV7-9
abundance: NA
d_gene: NA
len: 12
CDR3aa: CASSRVNTEAFF
CDR3nt: TGTGCCAGCAGTCGGGTGAACACTGAAGCTTTCTTT